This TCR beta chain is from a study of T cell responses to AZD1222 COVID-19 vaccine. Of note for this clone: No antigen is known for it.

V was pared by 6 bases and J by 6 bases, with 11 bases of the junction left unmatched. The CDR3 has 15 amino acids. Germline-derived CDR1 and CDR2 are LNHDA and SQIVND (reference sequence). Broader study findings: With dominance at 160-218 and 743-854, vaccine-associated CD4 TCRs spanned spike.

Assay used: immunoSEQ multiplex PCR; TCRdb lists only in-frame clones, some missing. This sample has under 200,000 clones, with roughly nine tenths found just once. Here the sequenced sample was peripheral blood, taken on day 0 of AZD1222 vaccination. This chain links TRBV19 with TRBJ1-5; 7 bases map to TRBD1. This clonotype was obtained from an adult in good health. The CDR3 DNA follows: TGTGCCAGTAGGAACTCAAAACAGGGGACTCAGCCCCAGCATTTT. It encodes CASRNSKQGTQPQHF.